The source of this T cell receptor (beta chain) is a study of vaccination and CD4 T cells after COVID-19. Overall study context: Median time from COVID diagnosis to post-COVID sampling was over 80 days (35 to 161). Study conclusions and caveats: SARS-CoV-2-reactive clonotypes rose nonsignificantly, with the median going from about 20 to 38.

Germline V gene sequence: CDR1 LNHDA, CDR2 SQIVND (reference sequence). The CDR3 loop spans 15 amino acids. V shed 5 bases, J shed 7 bases, and the junction held 9 bases outside the gene matches. Comments on this clonotype: Its antigen is undetermined.

Treatment noted: roughly ten-day PBMC culture with coronavirus spike peptide pools or control peptides (ViraFEST assay). TCRs were sequenced by ViraFEST after antigen-specific T cells had been expanded with peptide pools. Sequencing of cultured CD4+ T cell DNA used the Oncomine TCR Beta short-read assay. From the PCR reads, TCRdb called clonotypes with MiXCR, one entry per CDR3 protein. The data show approximately 12,000 distinct CDR3 sequences, with roughly 26% seen just once and around 29% held by the top ten. The sequence came from a human donor who received a COVID-19 vaccine. Sequenced material: CD4+ T cells from blood, cultured in vitro, taken before SARS-CoV-2 vaccination. The V gene is TRBV19, the J gene TRBJ2-7; 12 bases are a match to TRBD1. As DNA, the CDR3 is TGTGCCAGTAGTCCCCGGGACAGGGGGCGCCGAGAGCAGTACTTC. Translated: CASSPRDRGRREQYF.